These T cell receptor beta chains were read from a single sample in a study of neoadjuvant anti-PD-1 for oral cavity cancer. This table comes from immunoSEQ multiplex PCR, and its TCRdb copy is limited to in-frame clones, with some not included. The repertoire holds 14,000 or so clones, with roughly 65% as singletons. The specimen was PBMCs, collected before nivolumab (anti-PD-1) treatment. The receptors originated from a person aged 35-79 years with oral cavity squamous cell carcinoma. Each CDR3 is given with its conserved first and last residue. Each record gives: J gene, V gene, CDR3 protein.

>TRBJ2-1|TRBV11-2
CASTNSGSGSYNEQFF
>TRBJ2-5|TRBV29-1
CSATRGNQETQYF
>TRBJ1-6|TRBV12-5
CASGWNSPLHF
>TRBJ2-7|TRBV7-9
CASSLAGGQGNSYEQYF
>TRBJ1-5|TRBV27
CASSLLTPGGNQPQHF
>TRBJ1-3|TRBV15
CATSRDMGSGNTIYF
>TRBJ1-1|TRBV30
CAWRGQGGPAFF
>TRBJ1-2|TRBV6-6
CASSRRGGDYGYTF
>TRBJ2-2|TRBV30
CAWSGLADAGELFF
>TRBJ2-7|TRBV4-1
CASSLYRGGADEQYF
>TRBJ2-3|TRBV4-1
CASSQDLRRGDTQYF
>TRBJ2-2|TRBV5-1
CASSLAGRSNTGELFF
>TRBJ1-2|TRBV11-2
CASSLGIYGYTF
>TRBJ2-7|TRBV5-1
CASSLLAGTSSLYEQYF
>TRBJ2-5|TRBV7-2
CASSLGLGGETQYF